These 2 T cell receptor beta chains were sequenced from one sample in a study of T cell repertoires in cytomegalovirus infection. TCRdb processed the reads anew with MiXCR; each CDR3 protein has one entry. The table has hundreds of thousands of distinct CDR3 sequences, roughly a third seen once; the top ten hold 2.5% to 3.5%. Sequencing was performed on PBMCs. These receptors were collected from a human donor in good health (CMV status not recorded). Some clones in this sample may be carry-over from other donors' samples.

The V call is TRBV6-6, the J call TRBJ1-5; 8 bases are a match to TRBD1. V lost 2 bases to trimming and J lost 7 bases; unmatched junction nucleotides: 7. CDR1 and CDR2 from the germline V gene are MNHNY and SVGAGI (reference sequence). The length of the CDR3 is 15 residues. The CDR3 loop is CASSYPGQESQPQHF. Here the CDR3 DNA reads TGTGCCAGCAGTTACCCGGGACAGGAAAGCCAGCCCCAGCATTTT.

This clonotype has more than one count but fewer than ten. The CDR3 protein is CASSPKSTDTQYF. DNA of the CDR3: TGTGCCAGCAGCCCTAAGAGCACAGATACGCAGTATTTT. The rearrangement uses TRBV7-3 and TRBJ2-3; no firm D call. This CDR3 has 13 amino acids. Per germline, CDR1 SGHTA and CDR2 FQGTGA. Trimming removed 5 bases from V and 0 bases from J, with 6 bases in between.